The source of this TCR beta chain is a study of tumor-infiltrating lymphocytes in primary liver carcinoma. Study in general: With diameters of about 4 to 11 cm, tumors were stage T1-T3 N0M0. Sample yields of productive TCRbeta reads, ranging from roughly 3.65 to 7.5 million, were similar across tissue types.

The approximately 20-31 mg bulk tissue piece was not sorted before simultaneous RNA and DNA extraction. Cases comprised patients with primary liver carcinoma who received surgical resection. Production of TCR beta cDNA used around 0.45 ug total RNA together with a constant-region primer. TCR beta libraries came from three nested multiplex PCR rounds using slightly modified ARM-PCR. A single record per CDR3 protein comes from TCRdb applying MiXCR to the multiplex PCR reads. Here the sample spans 90,000 to 150,000 distinct CDR3 sequences, about two thirds being singletons. The table lists this clonotype with many counts. The source material was tumor-adjacent normal liver tissue. This TCR was recovered from a woman between 55 and 75 years old with primary liver carcinoma and hepatitis B virus infection.

The CDR3 sequence: CASTLEGYNEQFF. The CDR3 bases are TGCGCCAGCACCCTAGAGGGTTACAATGAGCAGTTCTTC. J is TRBJ2-1 and V is TRBV5-1; a possible D gene is TRBD2 (5 bases). CDR3 length: 13 residues. Germline V gene data show CDR1 as SGHRS and CDR2 as YFSETQ. The V gene lost 6 bases and the J gene lost 4 bases, with 11 bases spanning the gap.